This paragraph covers one T cell receptor beta chain sequence. Its target is unknown. PCR primers comprised 60 Vbeta and 13 Jbeta primers. TCRdb keeps only in-frame clones here, not all; method: immunoSEQ multiplex PCR. In the table there are about 65,000 clones, approximately 67% of which are singletons. The sample is drawn from a study of cytomegalovirus exposure and HLA in healthy donors. Overall study results and limits: Analysis performed later showed TCR beta chains linked to HLA being more clonally expanded than equally common others. In a later analysis, a missense DCLRE1C variant was linked to TCR beta V- and J-gene trimming. Per published accounts, TCR beta sequences correctly predicted the HLA-A and HLA-B alleles of most subjects.

The V gene end was trimmed by 4 bases and the J gene end by 6 bases; junction bases not matched to a gene: 4. The germline gives CDR1 SEHNR, CDR2 FQNEAQ (reference sequence). CDR3 length: 14 amino acids. The study sampled nominally healthy donors, though unrecorded immune exposures were likely. The chain has TRBV7-9 and TRBJ2-3, with 10 bases that match TRBD1. Sequenced sample: PBMCs. The TCR originated in a man under 40 in good health and CMV-seronegative. The CDR3 here is CASSSRTGGDTQYF. The CDR3 DNA sequence: TGTGCCAGCAGCTCCCGGACAGGGGGGGATACGCAGTATTTT.